These T cell receptor beta chains were read from a single sample in a study of B cell selection in AIRE deficiency. Here immunoSEQ multiplex PCR was the method, and the copy in TCRdb shows in-frame clones only, minus some. This table holds about 26,000 clones, 92% found once. Sequencing was performed on CD4+CD25+ Tregs sorted from PBMCs. The receptor source for this set is a human donor in good health. Both conserved end residues are part of each CDR3. A D gene is named only where the DNA matches it firmly.

v_call	d_call	j_call	cdr3_nt	cdr3_aa
TRBV19	NA	TRBJ2-2	TGTGCCAGTAGTATTGGGCAGGGGGAGGCCGGGGAGCTGTTTTTT	CASSIGQGEAGELFF
TRBV2	TRBD2	TRBJ2-2	TGTGCCAGCAGTGATCCCCGGGGGGCCGGGGAGCTGTTTTTT	CASSDPRGAGELFF
TRBV19	TRBD1	TRBJ1-1	TGTGCCAGTAGTGGCAGGGGGCGAGGCACTGAAGCTTTCTTT	CASSGRGRGTEAFF
TRBV5-4	TRBD1	TRBJ1-6	TGTGCCAGCAGCCGGGACAGGGTTGATTCACCCCTCCACTTT	CASSRDRVDSPLHF
TRBV14	NA	TRBJ1-1	TGTGCCAGCAGCCCGACGGTGATGAACACTGAAGCTTTCTTT	CASSPTVMNTEAFF
TRBV9	NA	TRBJ2-7	TGTGCCAGCAGCGCGGGACCGCACTACGAGCAGTACTTC	CASSAGPHYEQYF
TRBV2	NA	TRBJ2-1	TGTGCCAGCGTCTCGGAAGCTACGAATGAGCAGTTCTTC	CASVSEATNEQFF
TRBV27	NA	TRBJ1-1	TGTGCCAGCATGCCGGGGGGCGTGTTGACTGAAGCTTTCTTT	CASMPGGVLTEAFF
TRBV15	TRBD2	TRBJ2-3	TGTGCCACCAGCAGAGCGAAGCGGGGGGCCAGCACAGATACGCAGTATTTT	CATSRAKRGASTDTQYF
TRBV29-1	NA	TRBJ1-2	TGCAGCGTTGGTGGGGTTAATTTCCGCTATGGCTACACCTTC	CSVGGVNFRYGYTF